This T cell receptor (beta chain) was captured by sequencing in a study of blood T cells in healthy people across ages. V was clipped by 7 bases and J by 0 bases; unmatched bases: 12. This CDR3 has 16 amino acids. The germline V gene encodes CDR1 MDHEN and CDR2 SYDVKM. Then a second PCR, running about 6 to 12 cycles, was carried out with a sample-barcoded 5' primer and a J-beta primer mix. TCRdb used MiXCR to reprocess the 5' RACE reads, holding one entry per CDR3 protein. The top ten hold 10% to 12% of the sample, which has 1.5 million to 2 million distinct CDR3 sequences, 34% seen once. Sequencing was done on a sample of blood. The chain is built from TRBV28 and TRBJ2-7; 7 bases are shared with TRBD1. This receptor was obtained from a woman under 40 in good health. The CDR3 nucleotides read TGTGCCAGCACAACGGGGACAGCACGATTCTCCTACGAGCAGTACTTC. Amino acid sequence: CASTTGTARFSYEQYF.